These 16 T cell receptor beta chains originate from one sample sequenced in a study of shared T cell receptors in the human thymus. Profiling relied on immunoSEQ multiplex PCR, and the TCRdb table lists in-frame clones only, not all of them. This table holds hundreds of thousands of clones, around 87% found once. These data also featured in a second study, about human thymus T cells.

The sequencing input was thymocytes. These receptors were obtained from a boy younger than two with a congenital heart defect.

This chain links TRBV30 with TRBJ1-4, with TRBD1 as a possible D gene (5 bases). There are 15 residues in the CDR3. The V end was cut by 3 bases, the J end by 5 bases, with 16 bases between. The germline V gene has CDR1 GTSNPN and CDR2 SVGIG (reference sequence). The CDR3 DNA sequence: TGTGCCTGGAGGAGCCGGGACTCGAGGAATGAAAAACTGTTTTTT. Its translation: CAWRSRDSRNEKLFF.

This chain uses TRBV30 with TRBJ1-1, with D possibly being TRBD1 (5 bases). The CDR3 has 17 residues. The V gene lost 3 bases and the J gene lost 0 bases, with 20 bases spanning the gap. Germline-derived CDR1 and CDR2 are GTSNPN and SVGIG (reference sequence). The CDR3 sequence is CAWSAAGPAFMNTEAFF. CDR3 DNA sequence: TGTGCCTGGAGCGCCGCGGGACCCGCGTTCATGAACACTGAAGCTTTCTTT.

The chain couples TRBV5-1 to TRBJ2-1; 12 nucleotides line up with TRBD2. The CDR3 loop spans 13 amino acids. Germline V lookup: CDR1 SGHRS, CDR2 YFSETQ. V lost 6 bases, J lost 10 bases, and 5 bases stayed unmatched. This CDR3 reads CASMTSGGGEQFF. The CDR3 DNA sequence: TGCGCCAGCATGACTAGCGGGGGAGGGGAGCAGTTCTTC.

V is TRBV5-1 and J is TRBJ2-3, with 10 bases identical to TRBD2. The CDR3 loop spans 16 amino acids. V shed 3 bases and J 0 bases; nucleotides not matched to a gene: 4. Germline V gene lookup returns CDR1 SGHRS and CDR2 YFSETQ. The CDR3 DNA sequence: TGCGCCAGCAGCTGGAGCGGGAGGGGTAGCACAGATACGCAGTATTTT. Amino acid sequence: CASSWSGRGSTDTQYF. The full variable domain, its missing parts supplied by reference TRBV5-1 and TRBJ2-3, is KAGVTQTPRYLIKTRGQQVTLSCSPISGHRSVSWYQQTPGQGLQFLFEYFSETQRNKGNFPGRFSGRQFSNSRSEMNVSTLELGDSALYLCASSWSGRGSTDTQYFGPGTRLTVL.

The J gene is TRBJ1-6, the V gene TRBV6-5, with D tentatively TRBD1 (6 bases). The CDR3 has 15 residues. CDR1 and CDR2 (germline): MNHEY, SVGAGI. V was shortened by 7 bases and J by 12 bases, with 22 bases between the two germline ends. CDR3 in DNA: TGTGCCAGCACTGACGACAGGCCGGGACGCGGACCCCTCCACTTT. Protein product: CASTDDRPGRGPLHF.

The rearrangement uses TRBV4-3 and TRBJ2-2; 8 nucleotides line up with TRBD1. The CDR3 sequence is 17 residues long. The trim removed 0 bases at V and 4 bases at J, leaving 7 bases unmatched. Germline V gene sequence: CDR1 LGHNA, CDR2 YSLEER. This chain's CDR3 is CASSQDWTGFRTGELFF. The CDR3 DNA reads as TGCGCCAGCAGCCAAGATTGGACAGGGTTTCGCACCGGGGAGCTGTTTTTT.

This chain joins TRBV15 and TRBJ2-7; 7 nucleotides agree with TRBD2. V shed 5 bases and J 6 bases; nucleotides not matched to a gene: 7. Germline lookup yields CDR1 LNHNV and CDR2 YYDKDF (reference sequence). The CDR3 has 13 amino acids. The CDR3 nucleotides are TGTGCCACCAGCGAACGGGGGGAGGGCGAGCAGTACTTC. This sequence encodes CATSERGEGEQYF.

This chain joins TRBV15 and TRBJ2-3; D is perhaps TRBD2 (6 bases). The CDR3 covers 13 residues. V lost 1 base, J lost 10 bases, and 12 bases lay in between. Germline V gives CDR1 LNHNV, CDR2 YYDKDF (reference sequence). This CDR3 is CATSRVREWAQYF. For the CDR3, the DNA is TGTGCCACCAGCAGAGTACGGGAGTGGGCGCAGTATTTT.

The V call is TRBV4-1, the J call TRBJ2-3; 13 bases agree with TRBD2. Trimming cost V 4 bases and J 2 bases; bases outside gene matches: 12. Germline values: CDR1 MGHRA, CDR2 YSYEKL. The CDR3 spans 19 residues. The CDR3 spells CASSPVPGLAGRVTDTQYF. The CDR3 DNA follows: TGCGCCAGCAGCCCTGTCCCGGGACTAGCGGGGCGAGTCACAGATACGCAGTATTTT.

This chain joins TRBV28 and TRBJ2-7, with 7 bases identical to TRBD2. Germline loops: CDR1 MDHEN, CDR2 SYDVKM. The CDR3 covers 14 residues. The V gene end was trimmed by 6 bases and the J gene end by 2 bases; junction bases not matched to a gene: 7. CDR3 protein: CASSRGTKTYEQYF. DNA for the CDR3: TGTGCCAGCAGCCGGGGGACTAAGACCTACGAGCAGTACTTC.

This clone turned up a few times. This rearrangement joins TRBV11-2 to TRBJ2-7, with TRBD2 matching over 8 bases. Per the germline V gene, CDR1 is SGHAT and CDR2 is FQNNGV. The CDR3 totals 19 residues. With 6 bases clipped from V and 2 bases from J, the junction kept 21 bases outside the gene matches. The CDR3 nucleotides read TGTGCCAGCAGTATTCTTTGGGAGACTAGCGCGACCCGAGCCTACGAGCAGTACTTC. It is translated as CASSILWETSATRAYEQYF.

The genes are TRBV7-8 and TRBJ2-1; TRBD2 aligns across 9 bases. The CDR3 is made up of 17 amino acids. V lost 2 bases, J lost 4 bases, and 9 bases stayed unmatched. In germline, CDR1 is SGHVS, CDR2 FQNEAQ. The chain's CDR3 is CASSLSAWRGGYNEQFF. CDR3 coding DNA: TGTGCCAGCAGCTTATCCGCTTGGCGGGGGGGATACAATGAGCAGTTCTTC. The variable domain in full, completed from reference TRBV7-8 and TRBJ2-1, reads GAGVSQSPRYKVAKRGQDVALRCDPISGHVSLFWYQQALGQGPEFLTYFQNEAQLDKSGLPSDRFFAERPEGSVSTLKIQRTQQEDSAVYLCASSLSAWRGGYNEQFFGPGTRLTVL.

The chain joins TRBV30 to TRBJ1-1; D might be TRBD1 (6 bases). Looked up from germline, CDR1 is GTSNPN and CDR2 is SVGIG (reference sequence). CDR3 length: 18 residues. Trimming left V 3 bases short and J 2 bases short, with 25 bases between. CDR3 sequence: CAWSPPTGGRGNNTEAFF. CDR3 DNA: TGTGCCTGGAGCCCCCCCACGGGGGGGCGAGGTAACAACACTGAAGCTTTCTTT.

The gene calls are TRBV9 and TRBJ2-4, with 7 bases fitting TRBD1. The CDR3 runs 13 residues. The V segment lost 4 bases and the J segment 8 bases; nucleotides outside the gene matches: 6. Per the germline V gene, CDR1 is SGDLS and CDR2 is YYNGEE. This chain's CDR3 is CASSPRQGYIQYF. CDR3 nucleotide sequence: TGTGCCAGCAGCCCGCGACAGGGTTACATTCAGTACTTC.

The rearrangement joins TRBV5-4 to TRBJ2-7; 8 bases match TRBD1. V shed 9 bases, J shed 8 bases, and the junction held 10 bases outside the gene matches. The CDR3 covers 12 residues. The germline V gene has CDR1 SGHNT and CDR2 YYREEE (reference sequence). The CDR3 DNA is TGTGCCATCGAAGGACAGGGTCCTCAGCAGTACTTC. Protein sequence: CAIEGQGPQQYF.

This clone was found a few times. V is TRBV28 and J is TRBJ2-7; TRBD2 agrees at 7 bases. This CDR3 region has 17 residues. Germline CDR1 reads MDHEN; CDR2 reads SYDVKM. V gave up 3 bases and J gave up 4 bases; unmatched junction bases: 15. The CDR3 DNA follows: TGTGCCAGCAGTTTGGGGGGGAGGACTGGAGGGAGATACGAGCAGTACTTC. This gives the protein CASSLGGRTGGRYEQYF.